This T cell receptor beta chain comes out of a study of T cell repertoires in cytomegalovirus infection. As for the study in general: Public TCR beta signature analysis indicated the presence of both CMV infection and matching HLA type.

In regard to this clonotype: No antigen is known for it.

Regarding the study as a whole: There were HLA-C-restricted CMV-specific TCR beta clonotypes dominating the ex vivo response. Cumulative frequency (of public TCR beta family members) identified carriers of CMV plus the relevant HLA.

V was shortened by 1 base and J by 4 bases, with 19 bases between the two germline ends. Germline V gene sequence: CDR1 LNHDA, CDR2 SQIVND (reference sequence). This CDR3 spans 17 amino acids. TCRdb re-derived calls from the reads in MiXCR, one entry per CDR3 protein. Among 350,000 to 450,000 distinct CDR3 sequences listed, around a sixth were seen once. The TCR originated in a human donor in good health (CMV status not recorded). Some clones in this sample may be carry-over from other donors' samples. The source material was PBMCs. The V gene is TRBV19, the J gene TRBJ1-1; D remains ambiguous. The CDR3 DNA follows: TGTGCCAGTAGTATAGGTTATGGAGGGAGTTGGGGCACTGAAGCTTTCTTT. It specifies CASSIGYGGSWGTEAFF.